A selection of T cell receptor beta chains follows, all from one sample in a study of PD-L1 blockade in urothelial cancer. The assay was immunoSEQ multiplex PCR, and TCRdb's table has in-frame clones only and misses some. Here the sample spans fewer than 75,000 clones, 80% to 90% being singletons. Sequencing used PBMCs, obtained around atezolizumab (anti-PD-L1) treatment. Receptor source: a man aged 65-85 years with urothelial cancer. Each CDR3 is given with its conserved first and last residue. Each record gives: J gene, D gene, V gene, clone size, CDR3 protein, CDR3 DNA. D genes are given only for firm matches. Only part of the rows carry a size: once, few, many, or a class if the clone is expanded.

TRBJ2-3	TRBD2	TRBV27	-	CASGRLAGGGTDTQYF	TGTGCCAGCGGGAGGCTAGCGGGAGGGGGCACAGATACGCAGTATTTT
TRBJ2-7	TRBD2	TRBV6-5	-	CASSYGSGGYEQYF	TGTGCCAGCAGTTACGGGTCGGGAGGTTACGAGCAGTACTTC
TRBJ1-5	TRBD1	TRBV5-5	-	CASSLGGTGESLPQHF	TGTGCCAGCAGCTTGGGAGGGACAGGTGAAAGTTTGCCCCAGCATTTT
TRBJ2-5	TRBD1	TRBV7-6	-	CASSFGTGAGETQYF	TGTGCCAGCAGCTTCGGGACAGGGGCGGGAGAGACCCAGTACTTC
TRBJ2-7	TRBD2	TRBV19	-	CASSRDKGSGTSYEQYF	TGTGCCAGTAGTAGGGACAAGGGTAGCGGGACGTCCTACGAGCAGTACTTC
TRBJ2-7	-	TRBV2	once	CASSGPRYEQYF	TGTGCCAGCAGTGGGCCCCGCTACGAGCAGTACTTC
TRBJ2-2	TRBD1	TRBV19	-	CASKQGAYTGELFF	TGTGCCAGTAAACAGGGGGCTTACACCGGGGAGCTGTTTTTT
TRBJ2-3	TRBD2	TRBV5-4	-	CASSGASGRGTDTQYF	TGTGCCAGCAGCGGGGCTAGCGGGAGGGGTACAGATACGCAGTATTTT
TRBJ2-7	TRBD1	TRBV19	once	CASSIPGTGVSEQYF	TGTGCCAGTAGTATACCCGGGACAGGGGTAAGCGAGCAGTACTTC
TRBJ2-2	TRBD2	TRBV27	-	CASGGLAGAGELFF	TGTGCCAGCGGGGGACTAGCGGGAGCCGGGGAGCTGTTTTTT
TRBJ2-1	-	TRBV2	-	CASSGFAGYEQFF	TGTGCCAGCAGTGGCTTTGCGGGGTATGAGCAGTTCTTC
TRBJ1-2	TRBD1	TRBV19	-	CASSMVGTGQLYGYTF	TGTGCCAGTAGTATGGTGGGGACAGGCCAGCTCTATGGCTACACCTTC
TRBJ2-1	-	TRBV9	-	CASSVKSSYNEQFF	TGTGCCAGCAGCGTGAAGAGCTCCTACAATGAGCAGTTCTTC
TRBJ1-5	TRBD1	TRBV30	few	CAWTRDRVGSPSNQPQHF	TGTGCCTGGACCCGGGACAGGGTTGGGTCCCCCTCCAATCAGCCCCAGCATTTT
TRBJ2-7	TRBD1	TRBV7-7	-	CASSPSGTGRYEQYF	TGTGCCAGCAGCCCCTCCGGGACAGGACGCTACGAGCAGTACTTC
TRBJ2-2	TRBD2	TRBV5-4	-	CASSLAALAGNTGELFF	TGTGCCAGCAGCTTGGCCGCTCTAGCGGGGAACACCGGGGAGCTGTTTTTT
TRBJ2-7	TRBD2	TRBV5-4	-	CASSFGLADEQYF	TGTGCCAGCAGCTTTGGACTAGCCGACGAGCAGTACTTC
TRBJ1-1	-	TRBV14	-	CASSPQGRNTEAFF	TGTGCCAGCAGCCCACAGGGTCGGAACACTGAAGCTTTCTTT
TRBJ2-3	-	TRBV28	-	CASSPNTDTQYF	TGTGCCAGCAGTCCAAACACAGATACGCAGTATTTT
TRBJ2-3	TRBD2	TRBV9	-	CASSTGTSGASTDTQYF	TGTGCCAGCAGCACCGGGACTAGCGGGGCTAGCACAGATACGCAGTATTTT
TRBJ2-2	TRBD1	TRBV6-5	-	CASRYRGKNTGELFF	TGTGCCAGCAGGTACAGGGGGAAGAACACCGGGGAGCTGTTTTTT
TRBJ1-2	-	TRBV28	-	CASSFRASNYGYTF	TGTGCCAGCAGTTTCAGGGCCTCTAACTATGGCTACACCTTC
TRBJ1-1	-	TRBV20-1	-	CSVNTEAFF	TGCAGTGTAAACACTGAAGCTTTCTTT
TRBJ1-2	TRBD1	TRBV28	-	CASRNFGQGDGGYTF	TGTGCCAGCAGGAACTTCGGACAGGGAGATGGGGGCTACACCTTC
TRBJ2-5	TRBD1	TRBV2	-	CASSASGTGFGGGQETQYF	TGTGCCAGCAGTGCCTCCGGGACAGGGTTCGGGGGTGGGCAAGAGACCCAGTACTTC
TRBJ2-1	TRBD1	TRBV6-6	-	CASSQNRDREQFF	TGTGCCAGCAGTCAAAACCGGGACAGGGAGCAGTTCTTC